Below, one TCR beta chain is given with its context. Its specificity is unknown. With the 5' RACE reads reprocessed, TCRdb shows one record per CDR3 protein and no DNA. The sample has hundreds of thousands of distinct CDR3 sequences. This sample was taken from a study of T cells expressing NK-cell markers. Findings of the study overall: The CD3+CD56-NKG2C+ fraction was also led by these clonotypes in a few donors.

The CDR3 has 16 residues. Germline V gene data show CDR1 as DFQATT and CDR2 as SNEGSKA (reference sequence). J is TRBJ2-6 and V is TRBV20-1; no DNA is available, so the TRBD1 call from TCRdb remains unchecked. This sequence originates from a woman between 18 and 70 years old in good health. The sequenced sample was blood T cells: a sorted CD56 or NKG2C T cell subset, CD4+ or CD8+ T cells, or bulk PBMC T cells (not recorded which). CDR3 loop: CSARGLQGTGANVLTF.